This TCR beta chain was captured in a study of shared clonotypes between healthy human individuals. Regarding the study as a whole: Few donors limited the genetic and exposure-history diversity represented. Rarefaction revealed incomplete sorted-subset sequencing despite large depth. The sharing of around 5% of naive CD4 clonotypes was seen across a few donors.

This CDR3 is built from 18 residues. The V end lost 1 base, the J end lost 1 base, and 19 bases lay between the germline ends. Germline V gene data show CDR1 as KGHSH and CDR2 as LQKENI. In the case of this clone: Its antigen remains unknown.

Sequenced by immunoSEQ multiplex PCR; TCRdb stores in-frame clones only, minus some. The sample comprises 2 million to 2.5 million clones, under 97% of which are singletons, and more than 0.1% rests with the top ten. The sample comprised naive CD4+ T cells sorted from blood. Subset meaning: CD45RA+ positively selected. J is TRBJ1-2 and V is TRBV18, with a tentative D call TRBD1 (5 bases). The receptor comes from a man younger than 30 in good health. CDR3 residues: CASSPRQGIIGNNYGYTF. The CDR3, as DNA: TGTGCCAGCTCACCACGGCAGGGTATTATTGGAAATAACTATGGCTACACCTTC.